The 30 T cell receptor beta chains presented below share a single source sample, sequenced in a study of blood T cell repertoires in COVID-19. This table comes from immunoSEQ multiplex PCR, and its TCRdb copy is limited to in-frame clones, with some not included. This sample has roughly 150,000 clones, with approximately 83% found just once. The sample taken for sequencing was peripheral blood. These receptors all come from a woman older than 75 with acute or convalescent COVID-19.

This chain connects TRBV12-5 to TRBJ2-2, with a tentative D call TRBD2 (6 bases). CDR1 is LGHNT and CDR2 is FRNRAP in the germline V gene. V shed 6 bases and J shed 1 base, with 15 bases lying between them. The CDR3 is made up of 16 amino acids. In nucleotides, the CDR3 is TGTGCTAGTGGGGTGGCGGGACCCCTGAACACCGGGGAGCTGTTTTTT. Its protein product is CASGVAGPLNTGELFF.

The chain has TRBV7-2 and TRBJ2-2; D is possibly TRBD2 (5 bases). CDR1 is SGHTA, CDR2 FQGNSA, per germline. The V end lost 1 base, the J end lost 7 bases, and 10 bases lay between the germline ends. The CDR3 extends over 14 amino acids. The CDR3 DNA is TGTGCCAGCAGCTTAGTGAGGGAAAGCGGGGAGCTGTTTTTT. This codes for CASSLVRESGELFF. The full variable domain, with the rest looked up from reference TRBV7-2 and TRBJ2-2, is GAGVSQSPSNKVTEKGKDVELRCDPISGHTALYWYRQSLGQGLEFLIYFQGNSAPDKSGLPSDRFSAERTGGSVSTLTIQRTQQEDSAVYLCASSLVRESGELFFGEGSRLTVL.

CDR3 residues: CASRRTFSSGTNTGELFF. The CDR3 region has the DNA TGCGCCAGCAGAAGGACATTCTCTAGCGGGACGAACACCGGGGAGCTGTTTTTT. This rearrangement joins TRBV5-1 to TRBJ2-2; 9 bases fit TRBD2. The CDR3 length is 18 residues. CDR1 and CDR2 (germline): SGHRS, YFSETQ. Losses at the gene ends were 5 bases for V and 0 bases for J; bases not matched to a gene: 11.

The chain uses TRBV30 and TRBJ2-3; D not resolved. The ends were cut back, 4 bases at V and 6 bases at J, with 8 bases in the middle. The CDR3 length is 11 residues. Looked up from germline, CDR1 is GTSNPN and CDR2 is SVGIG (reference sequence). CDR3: CAWKMADTQYF. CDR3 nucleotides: TGTGCCTGGAAAATGGCTGATACGCAGTATTTT.

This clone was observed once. CDR3 DNA sequence: TGTGCCAGCAGTTACATGGGGAGCTACGAGCAGTACTTC. It translates to CASSYMGSYEQYF. This rearrangement joins TRBV6-6 to TRBJ2-7, with a tentative D call TRBD2 (5 bases). The germline CDR1 and CDR2 sequences are MNHNY and SVGAGI (reference sequence). The CDR3 is 13 amino acids. Trimming took 2 bases from V and 3 from J, leaving 8 bases between them.

The CDR3 here is CASSKGQGANTEAFF. Here the CDR3 DNA reads TGTGCCAGTAGTAAAGGACAGGGGGCGAACACTGAAGCTTTCTTT. This rearrangement joins TRBV19 to TRBJ1-1, with 11 nucleotides matching TRBD1. Trimming took 4 bases from V and 1 from J; bases not matched to a gene: 2. Germline V gene sequence: CDR1 LNHDA, CDR2 SQIVND (reference sequence). The CDR3 sequence is 15 residues long.

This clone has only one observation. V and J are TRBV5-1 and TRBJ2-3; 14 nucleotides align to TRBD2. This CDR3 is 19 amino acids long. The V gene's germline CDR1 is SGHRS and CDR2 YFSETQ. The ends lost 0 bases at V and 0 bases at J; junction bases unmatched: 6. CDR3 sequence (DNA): TGCGCCAGCAGCTTGGCAGGGACTAGCGGGAGCCCTAGCACAGATACGCAGTATTTT. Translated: CASSLAGTSGSPSTDTQYF.

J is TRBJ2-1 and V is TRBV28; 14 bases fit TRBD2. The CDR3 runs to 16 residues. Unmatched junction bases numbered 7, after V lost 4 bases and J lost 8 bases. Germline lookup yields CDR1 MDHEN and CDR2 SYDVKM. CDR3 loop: CASSSPGLAGGYEQFF. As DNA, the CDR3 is TGTGCCAGCAGTTCCCCTGGACTAGCGGGAGGCTATGAGCAGTTCTTC.

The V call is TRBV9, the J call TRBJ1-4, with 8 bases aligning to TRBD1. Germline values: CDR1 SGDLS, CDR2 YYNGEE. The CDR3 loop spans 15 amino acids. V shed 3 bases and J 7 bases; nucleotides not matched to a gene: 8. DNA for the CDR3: TGTGCCAGCAGCGCGAGACAGGGGATGGGTGAAAAACTGTTTTTT. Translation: CASSARQGMGEKLFF.

The CDR3 is CASSSTGTRGTDTQYF. Written as DNA, the CDR3 is TGTGCCAGCAGTTCGACCGGGACTAGGGGCACAGATACGCAGTATTTT. This sequence joins TRBV28 and TRBJ2-3; 8 bases align to TRBD2. With 4 bases clipped from V and 1 base from J, the junction kept 7 bases outside the gene matches. From germline, CDR1 is MDHEN and CDR2 SYDVKM. The length of the CDR3 is 16 residues.

DNA for the CDR3: TGTGCCAGCAGCGCCCGACAGACAGGGAGTAGGTACGAGCAGTACTTC. Residues: CASSARQTGSRYEQYF. The V gene is TRBV9, the J gene TRBJ2-7; 7 bases match TRBD1. V shed 3 bases and J 4 bases; nucleotides not matched to a gene: 13. Germline V gene lookup returns CDR1 SGDLS and CDR2 YYNGEE. This CDR3 is 16 amino acids long.

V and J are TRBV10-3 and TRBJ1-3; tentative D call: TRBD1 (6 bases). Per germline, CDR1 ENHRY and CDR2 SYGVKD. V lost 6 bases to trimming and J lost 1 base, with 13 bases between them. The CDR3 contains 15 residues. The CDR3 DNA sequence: TGTGCCATCAGCCAGACAGGAGGTTCTGGAAACACCATATATTTT. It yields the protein CAISQTGGSGNTIYF.

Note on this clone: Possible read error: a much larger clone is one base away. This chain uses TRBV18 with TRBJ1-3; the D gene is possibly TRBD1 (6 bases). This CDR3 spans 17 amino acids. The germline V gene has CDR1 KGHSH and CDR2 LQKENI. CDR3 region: CVSSAKGGTNSGNTIYF. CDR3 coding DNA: TGTGTCAGCTCAGCGAAGGGGGGGACGAACTCTGGAAACACCATATATTTT. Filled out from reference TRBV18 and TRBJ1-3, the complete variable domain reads NAGVMQNPRHLVRRRGQEARLRCSPMKGHSHVYWYRQLPEEGLKFMVYLQKENIIDESGMPKERFSAEFPKEGPSILRIQQVVRGDSAAYFCVSSAKGGTNSGNTIYFGEGSWLTVV.

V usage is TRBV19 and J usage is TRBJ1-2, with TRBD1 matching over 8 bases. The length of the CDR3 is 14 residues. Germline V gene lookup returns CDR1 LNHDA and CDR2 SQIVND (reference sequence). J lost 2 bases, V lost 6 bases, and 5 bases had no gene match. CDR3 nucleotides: TGTGCCAGTAGCCGGACAGGGACCAACTATGGCTACACCTTC. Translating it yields CASSRTGTNYGYTF.

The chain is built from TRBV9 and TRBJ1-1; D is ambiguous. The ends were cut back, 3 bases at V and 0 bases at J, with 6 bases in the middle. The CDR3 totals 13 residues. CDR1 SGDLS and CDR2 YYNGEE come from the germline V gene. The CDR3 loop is CASSGGVNTEAFF. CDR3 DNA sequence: TGTGCCAGCAGCGGAGGAGTGAACACTGAAGCTTTCTTT. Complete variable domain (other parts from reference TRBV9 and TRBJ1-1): DSGVTQTPKHLITATGQRVTLRCSPRSGDLSVYWYQQSLDQGLQFLIQYYNGEERAKGNILERFSAQQFPDLHSELNLSSLELGDSALYFCASSGGVNTEAFFGQGTRLTVV.

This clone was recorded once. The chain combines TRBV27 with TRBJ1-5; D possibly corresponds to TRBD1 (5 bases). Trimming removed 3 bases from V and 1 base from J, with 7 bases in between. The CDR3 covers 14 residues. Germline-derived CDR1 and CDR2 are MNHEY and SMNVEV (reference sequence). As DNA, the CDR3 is TGTGCCAGCAGTTTTCGGGGGAGCAATCAGCCCCAGCATTTT. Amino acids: CASSFRGSNQPQHF.

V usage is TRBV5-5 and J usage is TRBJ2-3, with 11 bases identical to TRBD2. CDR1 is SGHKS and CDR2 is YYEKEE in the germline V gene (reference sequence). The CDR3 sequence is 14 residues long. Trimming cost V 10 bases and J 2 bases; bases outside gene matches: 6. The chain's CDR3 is CAGSTSGATDTQYF. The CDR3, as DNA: TGTGCCGGGTCGACTAGCGGGGCCACAGATACGCAGTATTTT.

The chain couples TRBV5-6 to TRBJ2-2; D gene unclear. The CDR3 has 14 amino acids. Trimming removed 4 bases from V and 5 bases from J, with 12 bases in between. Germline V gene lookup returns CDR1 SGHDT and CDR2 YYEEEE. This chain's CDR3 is CASSLRPETGELFF. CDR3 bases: TGTGCCAGCAGCCTCCGCCCTGAGACCGGGGAGCTGTTTTTT.

The CDR3 DNA reads as TGTGCCAGCAGCCCGAGATGGAACACTGAAGCTTTCTTT. It translates to CASSPRWNTEAFF. The chain uses TRBV28 and TRBJ1-1, with D unresolved. CDR3 length equals 13 residues. Trimming took off 6 bases at V and 1 base at J, with 9 bases between the two ends. Germline CDR1 reads MDHEN; CDR2 reads SYDVKM.

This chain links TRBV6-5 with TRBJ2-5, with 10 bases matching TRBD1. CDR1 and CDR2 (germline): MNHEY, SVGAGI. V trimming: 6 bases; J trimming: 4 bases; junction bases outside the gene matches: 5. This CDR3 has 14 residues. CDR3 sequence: CASSVTGGRETQYF. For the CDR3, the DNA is TGTGCCAGCAGCGTGACAGGGGGCAGAGAGACCCAGTACTTC.

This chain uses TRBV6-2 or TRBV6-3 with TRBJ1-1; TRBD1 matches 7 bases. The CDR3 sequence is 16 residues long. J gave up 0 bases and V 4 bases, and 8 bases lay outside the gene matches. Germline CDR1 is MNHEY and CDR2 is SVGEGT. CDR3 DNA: TGTGCCAGCAGTTCGGGACAGATACCCCTGAACACTGAAGCTTTCTTT. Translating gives CASSSGQIPLNTEAFF.

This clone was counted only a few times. The CDR3: CASSWLAGEGNTGELFF. The CDR3 region has the DNA TGTGCCAGCAGCTGGTTAGCAGGGGAGGGGAACACCGGGGAGCTGTTTTTT. The chain uses TRBV7-9 and TRBJ2-2, with D possibly being TRBD2 (7 bases). This CDR3 region has 17 residues. Trimming took 4 bases from V and 1 from J, leaving 16 bases between them. Per germline, CDR1 SEHNR and CDR2 FQNEAQ (reference sequence).

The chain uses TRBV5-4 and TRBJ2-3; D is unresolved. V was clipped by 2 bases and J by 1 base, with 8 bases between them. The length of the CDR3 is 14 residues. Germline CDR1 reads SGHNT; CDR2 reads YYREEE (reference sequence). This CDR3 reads CASSFSGGTDTQYF. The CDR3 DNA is TGTGCCAGCAGCTTTTCAGGCGGCACAGATACGCAGTATTTT.

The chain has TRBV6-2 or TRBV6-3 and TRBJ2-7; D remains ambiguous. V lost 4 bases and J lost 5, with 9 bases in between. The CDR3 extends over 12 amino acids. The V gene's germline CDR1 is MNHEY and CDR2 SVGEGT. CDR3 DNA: TGTGCCAGCAGTTCTACCACAGACGAGCAGTACTTC. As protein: CASSSTTDEQYF.

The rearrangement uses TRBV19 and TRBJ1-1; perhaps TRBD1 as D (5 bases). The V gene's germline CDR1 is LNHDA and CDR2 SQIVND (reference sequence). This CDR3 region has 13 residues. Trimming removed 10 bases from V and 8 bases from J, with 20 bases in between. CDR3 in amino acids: CATSQGIRLEAFF. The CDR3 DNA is TGTGCCACCTCCCAGGGAATTCGTCTAGAAGCTTTCTTT.

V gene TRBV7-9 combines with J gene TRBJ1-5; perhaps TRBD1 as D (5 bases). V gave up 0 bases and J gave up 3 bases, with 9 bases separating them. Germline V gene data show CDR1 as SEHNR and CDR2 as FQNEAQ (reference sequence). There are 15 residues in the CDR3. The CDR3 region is CASSLAGRDNQPQHF. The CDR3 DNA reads TGTGCCAGCAGCTTAGCTGGCAGGGACAATCAGCCCCAGCATTTT.

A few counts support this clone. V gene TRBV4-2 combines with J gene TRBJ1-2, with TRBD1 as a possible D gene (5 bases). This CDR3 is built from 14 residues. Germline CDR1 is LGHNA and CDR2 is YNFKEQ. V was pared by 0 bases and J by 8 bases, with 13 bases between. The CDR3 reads CASSQDWQGRGYTF. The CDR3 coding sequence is TGTGCCAGCAGCCAAGATTGGCAGGGAAGAGGCTACACCTTC.

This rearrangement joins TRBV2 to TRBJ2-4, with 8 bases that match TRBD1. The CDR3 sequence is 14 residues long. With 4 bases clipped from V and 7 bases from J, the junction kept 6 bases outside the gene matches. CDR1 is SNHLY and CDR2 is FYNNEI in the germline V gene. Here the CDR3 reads CASSARGQVNIQYF. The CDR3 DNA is TGTGCCAGCAGTGCTCGGGGACAGGTCAACATTCAGTACTTC.

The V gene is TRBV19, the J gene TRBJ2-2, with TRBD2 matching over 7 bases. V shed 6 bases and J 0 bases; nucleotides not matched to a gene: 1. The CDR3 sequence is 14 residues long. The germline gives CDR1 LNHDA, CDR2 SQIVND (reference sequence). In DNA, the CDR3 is TGTGCCAGTAGCACTAGCGCGAACACCGGGGAGCTGTTTTTT. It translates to CASSTSANTGELFF.

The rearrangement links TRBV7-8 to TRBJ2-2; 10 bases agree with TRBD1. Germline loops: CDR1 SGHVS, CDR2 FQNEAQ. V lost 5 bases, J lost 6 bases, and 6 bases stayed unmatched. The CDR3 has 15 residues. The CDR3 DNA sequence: TGTGCCAGCAGCGTCCGGGACAGGGGCCCCGGGGAGCTGTTTTTT. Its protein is CASSVRDRGPGELFF.